The 14 T cell receptor beta chains listed next were all sequenced from one sample in a study of tumor-infiltrating lymphocytes in primary liver carcinoma. The input was about 500 ng total RNA; TCR beta cDNA was made from it with a constant-region primer. Slightly modified ARM-PCR with three nested multiplex PCR rounds yielded TCR beta libraries. The study ran its first two PCR rounds for nine to ten cycles each, using TRBV1-TRBV30 forward primers and a C-beta reverse primer. Using its own MiXCR run on the multiplex PCR reads, TCRdb lists one record per CDR3 protein. The repertoire holds roughly 120,000 distinct CDR3 sequences, 55% to 75% seen once, with more than 7% in the top ten. Scientists recovered RNA and DNA together from roughly 18-30 mg of unsorted bulk tissue. The source material was liver tumor tissue from sampling region 3. The subset: tumor region T3, left-lateral pole. These receptors were taken from a woman aged 55-75 years with primary liver carcinoma and hepatitis B virus infection.

Turning to this clonotype: The junction does not match germline at one end; this may be a read error. V and J are TRBV11-1 and TRBJ2-7; D may correspond to TRBD1 or TRBD2 (5 bases each). There are 14 residues in the CDR3. Germline assignment: CDR1 SGHAT and CDR2 FQDESV (reference sequence). CDR3 DNA sequence: TGCGTCAGCAGCCTTTGGGGGACCTCCTGCGAGCAGTACTTC. As protein: CVSSLWGTSCEQYF. The full variable domain, completed using reference TRBV11-1 and TRBJ2-7, is EAEVAQSPRYKITEKSQAVAFWCDPISGHATLYWYRQILGQGPELLVQFQDESVVDDSQLPKDRFSAERLKGVDSTLKIQPAELGDSAMYLCVSSLWGTSCEQYFGPGTRLTVT.

This clonotype was counted at least ten times. V and J are TRBV6-6 and TRBJ2-2, with 9 bases aligning to TRBD2. This CDR3 has 22 amino acids. V lost 2 bases to trimming and J lost 3 bases; unmatched junction nucleotides: 22. Germline CDR1 and CDR2: MNHNY and SVGAGI (reference sequence). CDR3: CASSYPRWREGQGYADTGELFF. CDR3 bases: TGTGCCAGCAGTTACCCGCGGTGGCGGGAGGGCCAGGGGTACGCGGACACCGGGGAGCTGTTTTTT.

This clonotype occurred many times. The chain links TRBV14 to TRBJ2-3; D gene ambiguous. V lost 2 bases to trimming and J lost 9 bases, with 9 bases between them. The CDR3 consists of 12 residues. Germline V CDR1 and CDR2: SGHDN, FVKESK. The CDR3 DNA reads as TGTGCCAGCAGCCAACCGGGTAGGACGCAGTATTTT. Amino acids: CASSQPGRTQYF.

A word on this clonotype: At one end, the junction sequence differs from germline, possibly due to a read error. The rearrangement links TRBV4-1 to TRBJ1-1, with D unclear. Per germline, CDR1 MGHRA and CDR2 YSYEKL. The CDR3 sequence is 17 residues long. As DNA, the CDR3 is TGCGCCAGCAGCCAAGATGGGTCGGGGATACGGAACACTGAAACTTTCTTT. Its translation: CASSQDGSGIRNTETFF.

This clonotype was picked up one time. V usage is TRBV11-2 and J usage is TRBJ1-4; D call uncertain. The CDR3 runs to 16 residues. Germline CDR1 reads SGHAT; CDR2 reads FQNNGV. Trimming pared 1 base from V and 11 bases from J, leaving 20 bases between. CDR3 in DNA: TGTGCCAGCAGCTTAGGTCTCAGAGGCCGGGATGCGAAACTGTTTTTT. Residues: CASSLGLRGRDAKLFF.

This clonotype was observed a handful of times. This likely comes from a read error, as the CDR3 has no conserved phenylalanine or tryptophan at its end. The limits of the CDR3 on the DNA are not certain, so only TCRdb's listed CDR3 is given. V is TRBV28 and J is TRBJ1-1; the D call TRBD1 from the table was never checked on the DNA. CDR1 is MDHEN, CDR2 SYDVKM, per germline. The CDR3 comprises 12 residues, both ends counted. The CDR3 is CASRGQGERSDL.

The chain has TRBV5-1 and TRBJ1-1, with D hard to call. Deletions cut 4 bases from V and 1 base from J, with 11 bases between. The CDR3 has 14 residues. Per the germline V gene, CDR1 is SGHRS and CDR2 is YFSETQ. CDR3 bases: TGCGCCAGCAGCCGGATCGGTAAGAACACTGAAGCTTTCTTT. Translation gives CASSRIGKNTEAFF.

This clonotype appeared once. The CDR3 does not end in the conserved phenylalanine or tryptophan, so this is likely a read error. This sequence joins TRBV6-6 and TRBJ1-2; D ambiguous. The germline gives CDR1 MNHNY, CDR2 SVGAGI (reference sequence). The CDR3 length is 15 residues. The germline V and J ends were trimmed by 6 bases and 3 bases, with 17 bases remaining between them. CDR3 sequence (DNA): TGTGCCAGCAGCCACGGTCCCCGAGACGACTATGGCTACACCATC. Its translation: CASSHGPRDDYGYTI.

The chain joins TRBV11-2 to TRBJ2-3; 7 bases are a match to TRBD1. V was pared by 11 bases and J by 9 bases, with 11 bases of the junction left unmatched. Germline values: CDR1 SGHAT, CDR2 FQNNGV. The CDR3 spans 12 residues. The CDR3 protein is CAGNLGGGTQYF. The CDR3 DNA sequence: TGTGCCGGCAACTTAGGGGGCGGCACGCAGTATTTT. Complete variable domain (other parts from reference TRBV11-2 and TRBJ2-3): EAGVAQSPRYKIIEKRQSVAFWCNPISGHATLYWYQQILGQGPKLLIQFQNNGVVDDSQLPKDRFSAERLKGVDSTLKIQPAKLEDSAVYLCAGNLGGGTQYFGPGTRLTVL.

Turning to this clonotype: A clone one base away is much larger, so this may be a read error. This rearrangement joins TRBV5-6 to TRBJ1-2, with D tentatively TRBD1 (6 bases). The V end lost 4 bases, the J end lost 4 bases, and 14 bases lay between the germline ends. The CDR3 covers 14 residues. In germline, CDR1 is SGHDT, CDR2 YYEEEE. Written as DNA, the CDR3 is TGTGCCAGCAGCATCCCCGGGACAATCTATGGCTACACCTTC. Amino acid sequence: CASSIPGTIYGYTF.

The rearrangement uses TRBV19 and TRBJ2-3; TRBD2 aligns across 8 bases. The CDR3 has 14 residues. Germline CDR1 and CDR2: LNHDA and SQIVND (reference sequence). The junction had 6 bases not matched to a gene; V was cut back by 10 bases and J by 0 bases. This CDR3 is CATTTSGSTDTQYF. CDR3 coding DNA: TGTGCCACCACAACTAGCGGAAGCACAGATACGCAGTATTTT.

Details on this clonotype: The junction departs from the called germline gene at one end, perhaps through a read error. The chain couples TRBV11-3 to TRBJ2-2; 7 positions agree with TRBD2. This CDR3 spans 15 amino acids. Germline V gives CDR1 SGHNT, CDR2 YENEEA. The CDR3 loop is CASSLGLAATGELSF. In DNA, the CDR3 is TGTGCCAGCAGCTTGGGGCTAGCGGCTACCGGGGAGCTGTCTTTT.

Regarding this clonotype: A read error may explain this, as a much larger clone is one base away. The chain is built from TRBV7-8 and TRBJ2-1; 8 nucleotides align to TRBD2. This CDR3 has 14 amino acids. The germline V gene has CDR1 SGHVS and CDR2 FQNEAQ. Trimming cost V 5 bases and J 6 bases; bases outside gene matches: 6. The CDR3 bases are TGTGCCAGCAGCGTTGCCGGGAGGGCCAATGAGCAGTTCTTC. This encodes CASSVAGRANEQFF.

The chain recombines TRBV11-2 with TRBJ2-7, with TRBD2 identical over 7 bases. CDR1 is SGHAT and CDR2 is FQNNGV in the germline V gene. The CDR3 runs to 14 residues. The CDR3 sequence: CTGSRDYSSYEQYF. CDR3 nucleotide sequence: TGTACCGGCAGCCGGGACTACTCAAGCTACGAGCAGTACTTC.